This T cell receptor (beta chain) stems from a study of spatial heterogeneity in lung cancer. One entry per CDR3 protein, called by TCRdb with MiXCR from the 5' RACE reads. Here the sample spans more than 20,000 distinct CDR3 sequences, about 5% being singletons. V lost 11 bases and J lost 1, with 11 bases in between. The CDR3 sequence is 12 residues long. CDR1 ENHRY and CDR2 SYGVKD come from the germline V gene. As to time point: sample taken at primary tumor resection. Sequencing of whole RNA from tumor, nontumor lung or frozen PBMC involved no sorting. This specimen was PBMCs, taken at surgery. This rearrangement joins TRBV10-3 to TRBJ1-1; weak D call: TRBD1 (6 bases). This sequence originates from a male donor with early-stage non-small cell lung cancer. CDR3 sequence: CAARQENTEAFF. The CDR3 DNA follows: TGTGCCGCCCGACAGGAGAACACTGAAGCTTTCTTT.